The 7 T cell receptor beta chains given below trace back to one sample, sequenced in a study of tumor-infiltrating lymphocytes in localized non-small cell lung cancer. Only in-frame clones appear in the TCRdb table, and some are missing; sequencing was by immunoSEQ multiplex PCR. This sample has about 15,000 clones; 75% to 85% occur once, and the top ten carry 2% to 3%. Material: lung tumor tissue. Receptors originate from a human donor with non-small cell lung cancer.

This clone was seen once. This chain links TRBV6-5 with TRBJ2-7; either TRBD1 or TRBD2 may supply D (6 bases each). Between the trimmed V and J ends, which lost 7 bases and 4 bases, there was a span of 20 bases. This CDR3 is built from 15 residues. The germline V gene encodes CDR1 MNHEY and CDR2 SVGAGI. CDR3 in DNA: TGTGCCAGCACCGCCGGGGGCGCCTATGGATACGAGCAGTACTTC. Protein sequence: CASTAGGAYGYEQYF.

As for this clone: In the same sample, other DNA sequences code for this CDR3. The chain combines TRBV18 with TRBJ1-5, with 9 bases lining up with TRBD1. V trimming: 3 bases; J trimming: 2 bases; junction bases outside the gene matches: 2. Looked up from germline, CDR1 is KGHSH and CDR2 is LQKENI. The CDR3 extends over 15 amino acids. The CDR3 sequence: CASSPDRGGNQPQHF. The CDR3 bases are TGTGCCAGCTCACCGGACAGGGGAGGCAATCAGCCCCAGCATTTT.

V and J are TRBV6-5 and TRBJ2-1, with TRBD2 matching 12 bases. The CDR3 length is 15 residues. Germline assignment: CDR1 MNHEY and CDR2 SVGAGI. Trimming at V came to 6 bases and at J to 6 bases, leaving 6 bases not matched to a gene. In DNA, the CDR3 is TGTGCCAGCAGGGCGACTAGCGGGAGTCCCAATGAGCAGTTCTTC. Amino acid sequence: CASRATSGSPNEQFF.

The V gene is TRBV9, the J gene TRBJ1-3, with D possibly being TRBD1 (5 bases). Germline CDR1 and CDR2: SGDLS and YYNGEE. This CDR3 is 15 amino acids long. With 3 bases removed from V and 4 bases from J, the gap between germline ends came to 14 bases. The DNA of the CDR3 is TGTGCCAGCAGCGGTCAGGGAATAGGCGGAAACACCATATATTTT. It yields the protein CASSGQGIGGNTIYF. Full variable domain (rest looked up from reference TRBV9 and TRBJ1-3): DSGVTQTPKHLITATGQRVTLRCSPRSGDLSVYWYQQSLDQGLQFLIQYYNGEERAKGNILERFSAQQFPDLHSELNLSSLELGDSALYFCASSGQGIGGNTIYFGEGSWLTVV.

V gene TRBV11-3 combines with J gene TRBJ2-5, with a possible D match to TRBD2 (6 bases). The CDR3 sequence is 13 residues long. V was shortened by 5 bases and J by 5 bases, with 12 bases between the two germline ends. Germline values: CDR1 SGHNT, CDR2 YENEEA. For the CDR3, the DNA is TGTGCCAGCAGCATGGGAAGCGGGGAGACCCAGTACTTC. This gives the protein CASSMGSGETQYF.

The chain recombines TRBV14 with TRBJ2-3; a possible D gene is TRBD2 (6 bases). The CDR3 is 14 residues long. V lost 0 bases to trimming and J lost 6 bases, with 10 bases between them. The germline V gene encodes CDR1 SGHDN and CDR2 FVKESK. In DNA, the CDR3 is TGTGCCAGCAGCCAAGAGGTGGGGAGGGATACGCAGTATTTT. It specifies CASSQEVGRDTQYF.

This clone was found a few times. The J gene is TRBJ1-2, the V gene TRBV11-3; possibly TRBD1 for D (6 bases). The CDR3 loop spans 16 amino acids. The germline V gene encodes CDR1 SGHNT and CDR2 YENEEA. V lost 5 bases and J 4 bases, leaving 20 bases between the germline ends. CDR3 residues: CASSPRQAGDAYGYTF. The CDR3 DNA reads TGTGCCAGCAGCCCTCGACAGGCCGGGGACGCCTATGGCTACACCTTC.